The present T cell receptor (beta chain) was sequenced within a study of T cell responses to AZD1222 COVID-19 vaccine. Findings and caveats of the study: Reportedly, close to half of spike-specific TCRs are directed against unmutated variant regions. Females outnumbered males among donors, who were mostly white British; clonal diversity was possibly underestimated.

The CDR3 is made up of 15 amino acids. V lost 3 bases and J 4 bases, leaving 13 bases between the germline ends. Germline lookup yields CDR1 MDHEN and CDR2 SYDVKM. TCRdb's copy holds only in-frame clones and misses some; the assay was immunoSEQ multiplex PCR. The sample lists roughly 160,000 clones, around nine tenths occurring once. In the case of this clone: Its target is not known.

Here the sequenced sample was peripheral blood, taken on day 0 of AZD1222 vaccination. The sequence derives from an adult in good health. This rearrangement joins TRBV28 to TRBJ1-5; possibly TRBD1 for D (6 bases). CDR3 bases: TGTGCCAGCAGTTTCGCAGGGGCTAGGAATCAGCCCCAGCATTTT. It codes for CASSFAGARNQPQHF.